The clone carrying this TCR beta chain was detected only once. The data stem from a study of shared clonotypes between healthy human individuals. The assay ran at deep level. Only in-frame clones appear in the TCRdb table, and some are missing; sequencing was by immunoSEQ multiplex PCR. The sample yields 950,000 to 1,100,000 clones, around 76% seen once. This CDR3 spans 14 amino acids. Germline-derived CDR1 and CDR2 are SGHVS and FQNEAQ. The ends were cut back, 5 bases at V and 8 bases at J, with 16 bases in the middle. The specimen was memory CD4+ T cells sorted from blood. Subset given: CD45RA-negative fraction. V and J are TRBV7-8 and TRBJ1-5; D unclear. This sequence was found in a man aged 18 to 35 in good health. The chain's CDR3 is CASSTTTGPEPQHF. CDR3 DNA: TGTGCCAGCAGCACAACGACCGGGCCTGAGCCCCAGCATTTT.